The TCR beta chain under discussion was sequenced for a study of shared clonotypes between healthy human individuals. The authors ran the assay at deep level. TCRdb's table, derived via immunoSEQ multiplex PCR, lists solely in-frame clones and lacks some. The table includes 1.5 million to 1.9 million clones, 95% to 99% detected once. With respect to this clone: Its specificity is not known.

Study conclusions and caveats: Depth of sequencing was expected to influence donor clonotype sharing. Large sequencing depth failed to make sorted-subset sequencing complete, rarefaction showed.

Deletions cut 4 bases from V and 3 bases from J, with 13 bases between. Germline-derived CDR1 and CDR2 are ENHRY and SYGVKD. The CDR3 has 15 amino acids. Naive CD4+ cells were CD45RA-selected; the remaining cells were memory. The chain links TRBV10-3 to TRBJ1-5; possible D gene TRBD1, 5 bases. This clonotype was sampled from a man between 25 and 39 years old in good health. Sequencing was performed on naive CD4+ T cells sorted from blood. Documented subset: CD45RA+ positively selected. As DNA, the CDR3 is TGTGCCATCAGTGCGACAAAGGGGAACAATCAGCCCCAGCATTTT. Translating gives CAISATKGNNQPQHF.